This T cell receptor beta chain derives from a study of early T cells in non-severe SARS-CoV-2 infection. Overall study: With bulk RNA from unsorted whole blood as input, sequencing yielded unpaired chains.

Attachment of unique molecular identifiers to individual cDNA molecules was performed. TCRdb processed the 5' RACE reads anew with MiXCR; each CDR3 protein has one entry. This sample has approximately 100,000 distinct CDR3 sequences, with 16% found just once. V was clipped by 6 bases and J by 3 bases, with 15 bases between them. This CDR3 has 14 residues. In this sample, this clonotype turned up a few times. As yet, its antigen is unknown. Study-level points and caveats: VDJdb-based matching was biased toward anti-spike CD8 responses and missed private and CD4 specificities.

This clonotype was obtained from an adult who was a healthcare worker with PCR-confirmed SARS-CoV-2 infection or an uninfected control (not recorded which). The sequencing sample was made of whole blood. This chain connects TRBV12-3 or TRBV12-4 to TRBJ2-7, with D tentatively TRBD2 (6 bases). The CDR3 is CASRLGTSSYEQYF. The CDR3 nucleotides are TGTGCCAGCAGACTCGGGACTTCAAGCTACGAGCAGTACTTC.